This TCR beta chain was captured in a study of Graves' ophthalmopathy and Graves' hyperthyroidism. Ophthalmopathic donors had moderate-to-severe activity, CAS ≥3 and NOSPECS ≥4, with disease that had lasted under 3 months. Concerning this clonotype: Its cognate antigen is unknown.

General observations from the study: Among thyroid clonotypes expanded above 0.001 frequency, most also appeared in blood. Separation of ophthalmopathy from stable hyperthyroidism was achieved by a 13-signature model, at around 89% sensitivity and around 81% specificity.

Researchers took RNA transcripts and amplified TCR beta CDR3 regions from them. A first-round RT-PCR used HTBI primers, followed by a second-round multiplex PCR. MiXCR was run by TCRdb on the multiplex PCR reads, yielding one entry per CDR3 protein. The sample consists of hundreds of thousands of distinct CDR3 sequences, over 40% of them appearing once. The J segment lost 3 bases and the V segment lost 6 bases, leaving 8 bases of the junction unmatched. Germline CDR1 reads MNHEY; CDR2 reads SVGAGI. The CDR3 is 14 residues long. The chain has TRBV6-5 and TRBJ2-7, with 7 bases fitting TRBD2. The sequencing sample was made of peripheral blood. The sequence was collected from an adult man with Graves' ophthalmopathy. The CDR3 protein is CASRGGVGGYEQYF. In DNA form, the CDR3 reads TGTGCCAGCAGGGGAGGGGTGGGAGGCTACGAGCAGTACTTC.